The 7 T cell receptor beta chains listed next were all sequenced from one sample in a study of CD8 T cells in ankylosing spondylitis. The antigens for these receptors are not known. Overall study findings and caveats: About eight highly homologous variants made up a TCR beta motif that seemed to typify ankylosing spondylitis blood.

MiXCR, applied by TCRdb to the 5' RACE reads, yields one record per CDR3 protein. The profile shows roughly 300,000 distinct CDR3 sequences, 6.5% to 10% of them singletons. The sample taken for sequencing was blood, either unsorted or a sorted T cell fraction (not recorded which). All receptors come from a male donor with ankylosing spondylitis.

Ten or more counts support this clonotype. The chain links TRBV9 to TRBJ2-2; the D gene could be TRBD1 or TRBD2 (5 bases each). Trimming removed 2 bases from V and 3 bases from J, with 8 bases in between. This CDR3 has 14 residues. CDR1 and CDR2 (germline): SGDLS, YYNGEE. Here the CDR3 reads CASSVRGDTGELFF. The CDR3 DNA reads as TGTGCCAGCAGCGTTAGGGGAGACACCGGGGAGCTGTTTTTT. The variable domain in full, completed from reference TRBV9 and TRBJ2-2, reads DSGVTQTPKHLITATGQRVTLRCSPRSGDLSVYWYQQSLDQGLQFLIQYYNGEERAKGNILERFSAQQFPDLHSELNLSSLELGDSALYFCASSVRGDTGELFFGEGSRLTVL.

V usage is TRBV3-1 and J usage is TRBJ2-5; D remains unclear. Trimming took off 3 bases at V and 5 bases at J, with 10 bases between the two ends. The CDR3 sequence is 13 residues long. CDR1 is LGHDT and CDR2 is YNNKEL in the germline V gene (reference sequence). CDR3 sequence reads: CASSHRVQETQYF. CDR3 coding DNA: TGTGCCAGCAGCCATAGGGTTCAGGAGACCCAGTACTTC.

The V and J genes are TRBV29-1 and TRBJ2-3, with D maybe TRBD2 (6 bases). CDR1 and CDR2 from the germline V gene are SQVTM and ANQGSEA. The CDR3 loop spans 15 amino acids. Trimming cost V 3 bases and J 4 bases, with 17 bases left between them. The CDR3 DNA is TGCAGCGTTGAGGGTGGGAGGCCCAGGCCAGATACGCAGTATTTT. It encodes CSVEGGRPRPDTQYF.

This chain joins TRBV28 and TRBJ2-1; 10 positions agree with TRBD1. The germline CDR1 and CDR2 sequences are MDHEN and SYDVKM. The trim removed 8 bases at V and 8 bases at J, leaving 12 bases unmatched. This CDR3 is built from 15 residues. In DNA form, the CDR3 reads TGTGCCAGCGCGGTTAGGACAGGGGGTGGCGATGAGCAGTTCTTC. This sequence encodes CASAVRTGGGDEQFF.

A few counts support this clonotype. The rearrangement links TRBV6-1 to TRBJ2-4; no firm D call. The germline V gene encodes CDR1 MNHNS and CDR2 SASEGT. This CDR3 is built from 13 residues. Deletions cut 3 bases from V and 11 bases from J, with 14 bases between. The CDR3 here is CASSESAIGLQYF. CDR3 sequence (DNA): TGTGCCAGCAGTGAGTCCGCGATCGGCCTTCAGTACTTC.

At least ten counts were recorded for this clonotype. The chain employs TRBV5-1 and TRBJ2-1; 12 nucleotides match TRBD2. Germline V lookup: CDR1 SGHRS, CDR2 YFSETQ. Losses at the gene ends were 2 bases for V and 4 bases for J; bases not matched to a gene: 10. The CDR3 has 18 residues. In nucleotides, the CDR3 is TGCGCCAGCAGCTTTCGACTAGCGGGAGTGGGGATTTACAATGAGCAGTTCTTC. This sequence encodes CASSFRLAGVGIYNEQFF.

V is TRBV6-1 and J is TRBJ2-2; TRBD1 might be the D (6 bases). V was clipped by 8 bases and J by 7 bases, with 20 bases between them. Germline V gene lookup returns CDR1 MNHNS and CDR2 SASEGT. The CDR3 spans 15 residues. CDR3 DNA: TGTGCCAGCGGACAGAGGATCGGGGAATACGGGGAGCTGTTTTTT. Its translation is CASGQRIGEYGELFF.